The clone carrying this TCR beta chain was seen once. This CDR3 is 13 amino acids long. Germline V gene sequence: CDR1 MDHEN, CDR2 SYDVKM. Trimming removed 5 bases from V and 4 bases from J; junction bases left unmatched: 3. This sample was included in a study of blood T cell repertoires in COVID-19. Looking at the study overall: The United States, Italy and Spain provided the acute and convalescent COVID-19 samples.

Measured with immunoSEQ multiplex PCR; TCRdb has only the in-frame clones, and not every one. This sample has over 250,000 clones, with approximately 85% found just once. The TCR comes from a woman between 65 and 79 years old with acute or convalescent COVID-19. The gene calls are TRBV28 and TRBJ1-1, with 8 bases lining up with TRBD1. The material sequenced was peripheral blood. DNA for the CDR3: TGTGCCAGCAGTCCCGGACAGGGCACTGAAGCTTTCTTT. It yields the protein CASSPGQGTEAFF.